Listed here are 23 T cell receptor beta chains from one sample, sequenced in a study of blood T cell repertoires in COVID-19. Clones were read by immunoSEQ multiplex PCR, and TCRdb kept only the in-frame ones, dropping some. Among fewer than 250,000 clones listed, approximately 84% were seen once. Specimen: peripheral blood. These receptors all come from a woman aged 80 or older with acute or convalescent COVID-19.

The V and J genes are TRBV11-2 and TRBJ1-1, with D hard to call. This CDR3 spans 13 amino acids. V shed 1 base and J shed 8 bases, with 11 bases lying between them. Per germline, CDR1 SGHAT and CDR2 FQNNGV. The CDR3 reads CASSLGSGTEAFF. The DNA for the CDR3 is TGTGCCAGCAGCTTAGGTTCCGGTACCGAAGCTTTCTTT.

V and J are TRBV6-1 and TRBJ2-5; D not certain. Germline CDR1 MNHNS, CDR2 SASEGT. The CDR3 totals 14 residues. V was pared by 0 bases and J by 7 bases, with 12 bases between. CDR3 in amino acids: CASSEAPNYVTQYF. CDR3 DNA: TGTGCCAGCAGTGAAGCGCCGAACTACGTGACCCAGTACTTC.

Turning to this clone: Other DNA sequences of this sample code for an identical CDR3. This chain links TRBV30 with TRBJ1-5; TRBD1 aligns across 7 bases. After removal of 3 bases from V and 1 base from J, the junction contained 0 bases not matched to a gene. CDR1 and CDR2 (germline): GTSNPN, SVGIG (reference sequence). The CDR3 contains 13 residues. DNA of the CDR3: TGTGCCTGGAGCAGGGGGAGCAATCAGCCCCAGCATTTT. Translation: CAWSRGSNQPQHF.

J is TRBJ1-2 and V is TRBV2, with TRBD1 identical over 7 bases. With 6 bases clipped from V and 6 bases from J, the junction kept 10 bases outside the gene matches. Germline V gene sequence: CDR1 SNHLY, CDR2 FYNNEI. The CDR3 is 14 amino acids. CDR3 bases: TGTGCCAGCAGGAGCCAGGGGGGTGAGCATGGCTACACCTTC. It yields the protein CASRSQGGEHGYTF.

DNA of the CDR3: TGTGCCAGCAGCAGAGAATCGAACTATGGCTACACCTTC. It codes for CASSRESNYGYTF. The chain joins TRBV5-4 to TRBJ1-2; D is undetermined. Germline V gene sequence: CDR1 SGHNT, CDR2 YYREEE (reference sequence). The CDR3 has 13 residues. Deletions cut 4 bases from V and 2 bases from J, with 9 bases between.

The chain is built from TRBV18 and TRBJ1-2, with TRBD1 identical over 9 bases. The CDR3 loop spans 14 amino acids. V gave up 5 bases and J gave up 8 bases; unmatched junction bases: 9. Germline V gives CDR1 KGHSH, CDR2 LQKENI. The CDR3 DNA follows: TGTGCCAGCTCATCCCGGGACAGGGTCTTCGGCTACACCTTC. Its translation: CASSSRDRVFGYTF.

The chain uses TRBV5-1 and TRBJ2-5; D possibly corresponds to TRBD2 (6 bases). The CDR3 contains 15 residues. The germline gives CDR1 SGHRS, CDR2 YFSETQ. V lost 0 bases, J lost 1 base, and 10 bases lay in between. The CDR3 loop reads CASSLGGAIQETQYF. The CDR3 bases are TGCGCCAGCAGCTTGGGCGGGGCGATCCAAGAGACCCAGTACTTC.

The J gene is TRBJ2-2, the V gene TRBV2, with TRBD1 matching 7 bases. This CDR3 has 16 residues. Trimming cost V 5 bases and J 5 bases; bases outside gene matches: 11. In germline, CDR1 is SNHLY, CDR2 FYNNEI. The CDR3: CASSRQGGVGTGELFF. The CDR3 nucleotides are TGTGCCAGCAGTAGACAGGGTGGGGTCGGGACCGGGGAGCTGTTTTTT. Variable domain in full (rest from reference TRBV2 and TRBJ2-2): EPEVTQTPSHQVTQMGQEVILRCVPISNHLYFYWYRQILGQKVEFLVSFYNNEISEKSEIFDDQFSVERPDGSNFTLKIRSTKLEDSAMYFCASSRQGGVGTGELFFGEGSRLTVL.

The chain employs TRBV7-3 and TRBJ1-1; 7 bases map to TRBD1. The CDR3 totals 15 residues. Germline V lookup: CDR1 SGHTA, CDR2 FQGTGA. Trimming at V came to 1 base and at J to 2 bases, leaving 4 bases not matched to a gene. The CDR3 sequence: CASSLKAGGNTEAFF. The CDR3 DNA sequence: TGTGCCAGCAGCTTAAAGGCAGGGGGAAACACTGAAGCTTTCTTT. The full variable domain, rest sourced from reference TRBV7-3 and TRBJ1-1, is GAGVSQTPSNKVTEKGKYVELRCDPISGHTALYWYRQSLGQGPEFLIYFQGTGAADDSGLPNDRFFAVRPEGSVSTLKIQRTERGDSAVYLCASSLKAGGNTEAFFGQGTRLTVV.

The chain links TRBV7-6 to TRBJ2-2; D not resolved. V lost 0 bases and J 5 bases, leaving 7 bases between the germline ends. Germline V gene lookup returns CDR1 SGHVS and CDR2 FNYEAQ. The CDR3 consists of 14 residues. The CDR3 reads CASSLARVTGELFF. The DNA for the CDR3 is TGTGCCAGCAGCTTAGCCCGAGTAACCGGGGAGCTGTTTTTT.

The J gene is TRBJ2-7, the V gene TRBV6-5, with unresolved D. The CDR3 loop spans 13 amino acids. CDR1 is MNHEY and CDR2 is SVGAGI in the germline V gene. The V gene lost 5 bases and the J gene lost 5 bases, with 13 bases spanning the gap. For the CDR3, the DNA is TGTGCCAGCAGTAACCCCACATTCCACGAGCAGTACTTC. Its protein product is CASSNPTFHEQYF.

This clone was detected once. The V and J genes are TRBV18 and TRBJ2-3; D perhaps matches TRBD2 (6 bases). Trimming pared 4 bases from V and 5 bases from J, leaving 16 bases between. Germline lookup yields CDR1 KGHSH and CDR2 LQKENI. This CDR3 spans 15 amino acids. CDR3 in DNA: TGTGCCAGCTCACGGCGGGACTCGTCCCTAGATACGCAGTATTTT. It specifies CASSRRDSSLDTQYF.

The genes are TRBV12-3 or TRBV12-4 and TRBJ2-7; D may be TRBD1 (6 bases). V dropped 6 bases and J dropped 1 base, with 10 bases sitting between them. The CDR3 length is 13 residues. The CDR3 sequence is CASRKGGSYEQYF. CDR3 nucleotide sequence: TGTGCCAGCAGAAAAGGGGGATCCTACGAGCAGTACTTC.

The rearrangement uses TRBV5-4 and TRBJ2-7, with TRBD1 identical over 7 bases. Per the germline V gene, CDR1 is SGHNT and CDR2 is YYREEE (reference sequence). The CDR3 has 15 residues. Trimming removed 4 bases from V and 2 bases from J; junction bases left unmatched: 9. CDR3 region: CASSAGTAGTYEQYF. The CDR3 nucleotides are TGTGCCAGCAGCGCCGGGACAGCCGGGACCTACGAGCAGTACTTC.

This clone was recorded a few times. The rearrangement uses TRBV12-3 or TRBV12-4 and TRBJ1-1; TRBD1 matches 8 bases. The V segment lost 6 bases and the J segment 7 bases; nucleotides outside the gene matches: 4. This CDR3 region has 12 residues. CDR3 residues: CASRLQGDEAFF. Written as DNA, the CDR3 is TGTGCCAGCAGACTACAGGGGGATGAAGCTTTCTTT.

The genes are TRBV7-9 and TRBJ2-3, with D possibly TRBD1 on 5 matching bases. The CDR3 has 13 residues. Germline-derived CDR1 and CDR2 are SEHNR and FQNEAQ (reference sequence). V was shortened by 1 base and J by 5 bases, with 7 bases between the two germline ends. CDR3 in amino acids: CASSLGQGDTQYF. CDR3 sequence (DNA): TGTGCCAGCAGCTTAGGTCAGGGAGATACGCAGTATTTT.

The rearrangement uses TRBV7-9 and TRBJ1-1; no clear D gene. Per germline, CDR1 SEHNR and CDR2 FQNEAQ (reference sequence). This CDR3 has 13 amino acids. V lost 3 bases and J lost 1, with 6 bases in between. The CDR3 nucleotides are TGTGCCAGCAGCTTCCGGGGGAACACTGAAGCTTTCTTT. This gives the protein CASSFRGNTEAFF.

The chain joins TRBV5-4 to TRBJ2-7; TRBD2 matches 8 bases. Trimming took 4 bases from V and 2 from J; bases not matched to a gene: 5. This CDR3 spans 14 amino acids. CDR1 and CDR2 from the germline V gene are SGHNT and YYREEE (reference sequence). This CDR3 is CASSAGGAPYEQYF. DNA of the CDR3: TGTGCCAGCAGCGCCGGGGGGGCCCCCTACGAGCAGTACTTC.

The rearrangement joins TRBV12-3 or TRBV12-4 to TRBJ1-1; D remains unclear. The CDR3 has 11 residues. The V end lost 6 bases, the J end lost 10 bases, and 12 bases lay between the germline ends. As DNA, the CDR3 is TGTGCCAGCAGCAATAGAGGAGGAGCTTTCTTT. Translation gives CASSNRGGAFF.

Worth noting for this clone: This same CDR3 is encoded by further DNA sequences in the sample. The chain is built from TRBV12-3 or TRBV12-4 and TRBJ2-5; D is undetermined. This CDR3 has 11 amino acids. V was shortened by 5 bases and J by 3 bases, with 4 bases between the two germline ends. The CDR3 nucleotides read TGTGCCAGCAGTCCCGAAGAGACCCAGTACTTC. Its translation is CASSPEETQYF.

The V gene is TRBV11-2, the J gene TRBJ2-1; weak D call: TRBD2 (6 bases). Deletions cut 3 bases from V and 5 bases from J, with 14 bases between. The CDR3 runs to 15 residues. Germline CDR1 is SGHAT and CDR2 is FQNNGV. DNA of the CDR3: TGTGCCAGCAGCTTTTGGCTAGCGAGTAACAATGAGCAGTTCTTC. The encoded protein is CASSFWLASNNEQFF.

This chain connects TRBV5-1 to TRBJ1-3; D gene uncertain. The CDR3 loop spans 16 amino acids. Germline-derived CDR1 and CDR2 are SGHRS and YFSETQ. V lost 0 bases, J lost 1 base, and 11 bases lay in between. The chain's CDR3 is CASSLDGAGSGNTIYF. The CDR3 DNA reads TGCGCCAGCAGCTTGGATGGCGCCGGGTCTGGAAACACCATATATTTT.

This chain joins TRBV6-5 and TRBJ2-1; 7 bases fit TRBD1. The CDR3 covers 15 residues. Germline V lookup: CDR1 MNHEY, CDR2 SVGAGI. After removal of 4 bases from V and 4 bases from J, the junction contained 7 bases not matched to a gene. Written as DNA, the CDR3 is TGTGCCAGCAGTTCCACCGGGACAGATTACAATGAGCAGTTCTTC. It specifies CASSSTGTDYNEQFF.